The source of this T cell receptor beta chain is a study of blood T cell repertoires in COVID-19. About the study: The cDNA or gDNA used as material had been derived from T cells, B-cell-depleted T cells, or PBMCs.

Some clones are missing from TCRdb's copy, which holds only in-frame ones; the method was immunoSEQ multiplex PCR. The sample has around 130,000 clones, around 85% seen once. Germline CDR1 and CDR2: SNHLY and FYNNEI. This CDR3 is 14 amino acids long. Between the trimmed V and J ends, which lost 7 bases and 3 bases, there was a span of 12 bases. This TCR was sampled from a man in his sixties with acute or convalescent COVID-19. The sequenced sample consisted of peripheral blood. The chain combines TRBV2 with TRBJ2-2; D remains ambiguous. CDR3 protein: CASIQQSYTGELFF. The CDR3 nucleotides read TGTGCCAGCATTCAACAATCTTACACCGGGGAGCTGTTTTTT.